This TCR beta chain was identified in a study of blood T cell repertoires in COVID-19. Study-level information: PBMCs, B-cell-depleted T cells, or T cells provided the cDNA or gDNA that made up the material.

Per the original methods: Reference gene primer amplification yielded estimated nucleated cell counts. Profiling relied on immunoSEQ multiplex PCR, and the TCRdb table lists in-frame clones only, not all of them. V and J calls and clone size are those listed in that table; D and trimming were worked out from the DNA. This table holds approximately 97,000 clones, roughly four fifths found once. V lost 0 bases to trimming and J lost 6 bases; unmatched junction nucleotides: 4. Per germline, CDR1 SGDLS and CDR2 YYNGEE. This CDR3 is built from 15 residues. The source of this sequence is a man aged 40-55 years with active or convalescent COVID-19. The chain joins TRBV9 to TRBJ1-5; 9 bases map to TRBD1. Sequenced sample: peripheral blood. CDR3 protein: CASSVGGDRAQPQHF. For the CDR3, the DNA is TGTGCCAGCAGCGTAGGGGGGGACAGGGCTCAGCCCCAGCATTTT.